Presented here are 13 T cell receptor beta chains from one specimen sequenced in a study of cytomegalovirus exposure and HLA in healthy donors. Primers included in the PCR were 60 Vbeta and 13 Jbeta primers. TCRdb keeps only in-frame clones here, not all; method: immunoSEQ multiplex PCR. In the table there are tens of thousands of clones, less than 85% of which are singletons. Sequencing used PBMCs. Receptors originate from a male donor in good health and CMV-seronegative.

This chain uses TRBV19 with TRBJ2-3; 9 positions match TRBD2. Germline trimming cut 3 bases from V and 2 bases from J; bases unmatched to any gene: 3. Germline values: CDR1 LNHDA, CDR2 SQIVND (reference sequence). There are 15 residues in the CDR3. In DNA, the CDR3 is TGTGCCAGTAGTATGGGCGGGGGGGCCACAGATACGCAGTATTTT. It encodes CASSMGGGATDTQYF.

This clone was observed once. This chain joins TRBV5-6 and TRBJ1-2; TRBD1 matches 8 bases. CDR3 length: 12 residues. The V segment lost 5 bases and the J segment 8 bases; nucleotides outside the gene matches: 5. Germline lookup yields CDR1 SGHDT and CDR2 YYEEEE. CDR3 in DNA: TGTGCCAGCAGTCAGGGGGCCTGGGGCTACACCTTC. Residues: CASSQGAWGYTF.

The rearrangement joins TRBV25-1 to TRBJ2-3; D gene unclear. Germline-derived CDR1 and CDR2 are MGHDK and SYGVNS. The CDR3 totals 15 residues. The V end lost 2 bases, the J end lost 3 bases, and 12 bases lay between the germline ends. CDR3 sequence reads: CASSEGSSQTDTQYF. Written as DNA, the CDR3 is TGTGCCAGCAGTGAAGGAAGTAGCCAGACAGATACGCAGTATTTT.

This chain joins TRBV5-1 and TRBJ1-1, with 7 nucleotides matching TRBD1. V lost 5 bases and J lost 5; bases outside the gene matches: 9. Germline assignment: CDR1 SGHRS and CDR2 YFSETQ. The CDR3 extends over 14 amino acids. The CDR3 DNA sequence: TGCGCCAGCAGTTTCGGGCACAGGGGTACTGAAGCTTTCTTT. Protein: CASSFGHRGTEAFF.

This chain links TRBV4-2 with TRBJ2-2, with TRBD2 identical over 13 bases. Trimming removed 3 bases from V and 7 bases from J; junction bases left unmatched: 8. The CDR3 runs to 17 residues. Germline V CDR1 and CDR2: LGHNA, YNFKEQ. The CDR3: CASSQGRGLAGYGELFF. CDR3 nucleotide sequence: TGTGCCAGCAGCCAGGGCAGGGGACTAGCGGGGTACGGGGAGCTGTTTTTT.

The genes are TRBV7-2 and TRBJ2-5; TRBD2 matches at 9 bases. Losses at the gene ends were 0 bases for V and 2 bases for J; bases not matched to a gene: 4. Germline CDR1 is SGHTA and CDR2 is FQGNSA. This CDR3 is built from 16 residues. CDR3 DNA: TGTGCCAGCAGCTTAGCGCGCGGGGGGGTGCAAGAGACCCAGTACTTC. Its translation is CASSLARGGVQETQYF. Looking up the rest from reference TRBV7-2 and TRBJ2-5 gives the full variable domain: GAGVSQSPSNKVTEKGKDVELRCDPISGHTALYWYRQSLGQGLEFLIYFQGNSAPDKSGLPSDRFSAERTGGSVSTLTIQRTQQEDSAVYLCASSLARGGVQETQYFGPGTRLLVL.

The V and J genes are TRBV27 and TRBJ2-7; TRBD1 aligns across 11 bases. Germline V CDR1 and CDR2: MNHEY, SMNVEV (reference sequence). The CDR3 sequence is 16 residues long. Trimming cost V 5 bases and J 3 bases; bases outside gene matches: 9. The CDR3 DNA is TGTGCCAGCAGTCCGGGTCCGGGACAGGGGGGCTACGAGCAGTACTTC. Amino acid sequence: CASSPGPGQGGYEQYF.

The chain links TRBV10-3 to TRBJ2-7; the D is unclear. Germline assignment: CDR1 ENHRY and CDR2 SYGVKD. The CDR3 extends over 11 amino acids. V shed 6 bases and J shed 2 bases, with 5 bases lying between them. The CDR3: CAIRSAYEQYF. The CDR3 coding sequence is TGTGCCATCAGGTCCGCCTACGAGCAGTACTTC.

The chain couples TRBV7-2 to TRBJ2-5; 7 nucleotides agree with TRBD2. Germline CDR1 SGHTA, CDR2 FQGNSA. V shed 3 bases and J 5 bases; nucleotides not matched to a gene: 6. This CDR3 is built from 14 residues. The CDR3 is CASSFQRGGETQYF. CDR3 coding DNA: TGTGCCAGCAGCTTCCAGCGGGGAGGGGAGACCCAGTACTTC.

The V gene is TRBV7-8, the J gene TRBJ2-7; maybe TRBD1 (6 bases). The CDR3 is 14 amino acids. Germline CDR1 reads SGHVS; CDR2 reads FQNEAQ. Trimming took 5 bases from V and 7 from J, leaving 18 bases between them. CDR3 region: CASSPGTGSREQYF. CDR3 in DNA: TGTGCCAGCAGCCCGGGTACAGGGAGCCGGGAGCAGTACTTC.

The rearrangement uses TRBV27 and TRBJ2-7; possible D gene TRBD2, 6 bases. Germline V gives CDR1 MNHEY, CDR2 SMNVEV (reference sequence). With 6 bases removed from V and 2 bases from J, the gap between germline ends came to 14 bases. The CDR3 contains 14 residues. This CDR3 reads CASSPTEGAYEQYF. DNA of the CDR3: TGTGCCAGCAGCCCCACGGAGGGCGCCTACGAGCAGTACTTC.

The rearrangement uses TRBV5-1 and TRBJ1-2, with D tentatively TRBD1 (5 bases). CDR1 and CDR2 (germline): SGHRS, YFSETQ. The CDR3 contains 14 residues. V was pared by 4 bases and J by 3 bases, with 13 bases between. CDR3 sequence: CASSGQGRDYGYTF. CDR3 sequence (DNA): TGCGCCAGCAGCGGTCAGGGTAGAGACTATGGCTACACCTTC.

J is TRBJ1-1 and V is TRBV6-1, with a possible D match to TRBD1 (6 bases). V was cut by 3 bases and J by 2 bases, with 16 bases left in between. Germline V CDR1 and CDR2: MNHNS, SASEGT. This CDR3 region has 16 residues. The CDR3 region has the DNA TGTGCCAGCAGTGATTTAAGCGGCAGGGGAAACACTGAAGCTTTCTTT. Translated, it gives CASSDLSGRGNTEAFF.